This T cell receptor beta chain derives from a study of T cells expressing NK-cell markers. This CDR3 is 16 amino acids long. CDR1 and CDR2 (germline): MDHEN, SYDVKM. For each CDR3 protein, TCRdb gives one entry from its re-call of the 5' RACE reads, without DNA. Its table lists more than 400,000 distinct CDR3 sequences. Sequencing was carried out using blood T cells: a sorted CD56 or NKG2C T cell subset, CD4+ or CD8+ T cells, or bulk PBMC T cells (not recorded which). This clonotype was obtained from a woman aged 18 to 75 in good health. The genes are TRBV28 and TRBJ2-2. CDR3 region: CASNSPGQVAAGELFF.